These 30 T cell receptor beta chains were all obtained from the same sample, sequenced in a study of T cell responses to AZD1222 COVID-19 vaccine. Clones were sequenced by immunoSEQ multiplex PCR, and TCRdb holds only the in-frame ones, with some missing. The data contain about 93,000 clones, around 89% of them singletons. Sequences were derived from peripheral blood, sampled 28 days after the second AZD1222 dose. All receptors come from an adult who received the AZD1222 COVID-19 vaccine.

The V call is TRBV30, the J call TRBJ2-7; D unclear. Trimming removed 3 bases from V and 3 bases from J, with 12 bases in between. This CDR3 is built from 13 residues. CDR1 GTSNPN and CDR2 SVGIG come from the germline V gene (reference sequence). CDR3 loop: CAWRTGVNYEQYF. CDR3 DNA: TGTGCCTGGAGAACTGGTGTTAACTACGAGCAGTACTTC.

V gene TRBV6-1 combines with J gene TRBJ2-7; TRBD2 might be the D (8 bases). The ends were cut back, 2 bases at V and 5 bases at J, with 16 bases in the middle. The germline V gene has CDR1 MNHNS and CDR2 SASEGT. CDR3 size: 15 residues. In nucleotides, the CDR3 is TGTGCCAGCAGTGAATGGTCGGGAGGGGGCGACGAGCAGTACTTC. Translating gives CASSEWSGGGDEQYF.

The chain couples TRBV27 to TRBJ2-1, with 7 bases matching TRBD1. V lost 5 bases and J lost 1; bases outside the gene matches: 8. This CDR3 is built from 16 residues. Germline CDR1 and CDR2: MNHEY and SMNVEV (reference sequence). The CDR3 bases are TGTGCCAGCAGTCTACCTTCGACAGGGTCCTACAATGAGCAGTTCTTC. This sequence encodes CASSLPSTGSYNEQFF.

The chain has TRBV12-3 or TRBV12-4 and TRBJ1-5; D unresolved. The length of the CDR3 is 13 residues. The ends were cut back, 5 bases at V and 3 bases at J, with 8 bases in the middle. The CDR3 reads CASSQLNNQPQHF. The CDR3 bases are TGTGCCAGCAGTCAATTAAACAATCAGCCCCAGCATTTT.

The chain recombines TRBV12-5 with TRBJ2-2, with 8 bases matching TRBD2. The CDR3 contains 17 residues. Germline assignment: CDR1 LGHNT and CDR2 FRNRAP. V was pared by 0 bases and J by 5 bases, with 8 bases of the junction left unmatched. CDR3: CASGLVRLAGETGELFF. The CDR3 DNA follows: TGTGCTAGTGGTTTGGTACGTCTAGCGGGTGAGACCGGGGAGCTGTTTTTT.

On this clone itself: The junction shows a germline mismatch at one end, possibly a read error. The chain links TRBV19 to TRBJ2-3; 12 bases map to TRBD2. Germline CDR1 reads LNHDA; CDR2 reads SQIVND (reference sequence). The CDR3 length is 15 residues. The CDR3 bases are TGTGCCAGTAGCCTAGCGGGAGGGGCCACATATACGCAGTATTTT. Protein: CASSLAGGATYTQYF.

The gene calls are TRBV7-2 and TRBJ2-5; no clear D gene. The germline V gene encodes CDR1 SGHTA and CDR2 FQGNSA. The CDR3 covers 10 residues. V was clipped by 8 bases and J by 6 bases, with 7 bases between them. The CDR3 region has the DNA TGTGCCAGCGGTATAAAGACCCAGTACTTC. This sequence encodes CASGIKTQYF.

The count of this clone is one. The chain links TRBV30 to TRBJ2-7; no definite D call. The CDR3 has 12 residues. Per germline, CDR1 GTSNPN and CDR2 SVGIG (reference sequence). Trimming left V 3 bases short and J 5 bases short, with 11 bases between. The DNA for the CDR3 is TGTGCCTGGAGACCCAAAGCACACGAGCAGTACTTC. Protein sequence: CAWRPKAHEQYF.

The chain employs TRBV7-2 and TRBJ1-1; D unclear. The CDR3 covers 14 residues. V shed 1 base and J shed 5 bases, with 11 bases lying between them. Germline lookup yields CDR1 SGHTA and CDR2 FQGNSA. This CDR3 reads CASSLETARTEAFF. As DNA, the CDR3 is TGTGCCAGCAGCTTAGAAACAGCCCGTACTGAAGCTTTCTTT.

CDR3 region: CASSLGTVNSPLHF. The CDR3 DNA sequence: TGCGCCAGCAGCCTAGGGACAGTTAATTCACCCCTCCACTTT. The chain links TRBV5-1 to TRBJ1-6; 7 bases agree with TRBD1. The V segment lost 4 bases and the J segment 6 bases; nucleotides outside the gene matches: 4. Per germline, CDR1 SGHRS and CDR2 YFSETQ. The CDR3 is 14 amino acids.

The V call is TRBV4-2, the J call TRBJ2-3, with 11 bases identical to TRBD2. The germline V gene encodes CDR1 LGHNA and CDR2 YNFKEQ. This CDR3 is built from 16 residues. After removal of 2 bases from V and 6 bases from J, the junction contained 7 bases not matched to a gene. The CDR3 is CASSQLPSGGYDTQYF. The CDR3 coding sequence is TGTGCCAGCAGCCAACTCCCTAGCGGGGGGTACGATACGCAGTATTTT.

The chain recombines TRBV6-5 with TRBJ2-1; TRBD2 might be the D (6 bases). V was clipped by 5 bases and J by 6 bases, with 14 bases between them. This CDR3 contains 14 residues. CDR1 is MNHEY, CDR2 SVGAGI, per germline. CDR3 coding DNA: TGTGCCAGCAGTCAGACTAGTGGGGCCAATGAGCAGTTCTTC. As protein: CASSQTSGANEQFF.

V usage is TRBV11-2 and J usage is TRBJ1-2, with D perhaps matching TRBD1 (6 bases). CDR3 length: 15 residues. Germline lookup yields CDR1 SGHAT and CDR2 FQNNGV. The V end was cut by 0 bases, the J end by 4 bases, with 12 bases between. The CDR3 DNA reads TGTGCCAGCAGCTTAGACCCCGCAGGGGCCTATGGCTACACCTTC. Residues: CASSLDPAGAYGYTF.

The gene calls are TRBV3-1 (or the pseudogene TRBV3-2) and TRBJ1-2; D not resolved. V was cut by 0 bases and J by 4 bases, with 9 bases left in between. The CDR3 consists of 14 residues. From germline, CDR1 is LGHDT and CDR2 YNNKEL (reference sequence). CDR3 amino acids: CASSQDGPTYGYTF. The DNA for the CDR3 is TGTGCCAGCAGCCAAGACGGACCCACCTATGGCTACACCTTC.

The chain couples TRBV27 to TRBJ1-4, with D maybe TRBD1 (6 bases). Deletions cut 6 bases from V and 5 bases from J, with 16 bases between. In germline, CDR1 is MNHEY, CDR2 SMNVEV (reference sequence). The CDR3 consists of 15 residues. The chain's CDR3 is CASSTTGTPNEKLFF. For the CDR3, the DNA is TGTGCCAGCAGCACAACCGGGACACCAAATGAAAAACTGTTTTTT.

In the case of this clone: A junction end diverges from the germline sequence, so it may reflect a read error. The chain is built from TRBV5-1 and TRBJ1-1; 8 positions agree with TRBD1. CDR3 length: 13 residues. Germline V gene sequence: CDR1 SGHRS, CDR2 YFSETQ. In nucleotides, the CDR3 is TGCGCCAGCACCTTGACAGGGGACACTGAAGCTTTCTTT. Protein sequence: CASTLTGDTEAFF.

The V and J genes are TRBV20-1 and TRBJ1-1; no clear D gene. V was trimmed by 5 bases and J by 10 bases, leaving 14 bases between them. Germline CDR1 is DFQATT and CDR2 is SNEGSKA (reference sequence). This CDR3 region has 11 residues. CDR3 residues: CSAPYGVGAFF. DNA of the CDR3: TGCAGTGCTCCCTACGGGGTTGGAGCTTTCTTT.

In nucleotides, the CDR3 is TGTGCCAGCAGTTACGGGGTAAATTCACCCCTCCACTTT. Translation: CASSYGVNSPLHF. The V call is TRBV6-5, the J call TRBJ1-6; D call uncertain. Per germline, CDR1 MNHEY and CDR2 SVGAGI. CDR3 length: 13 amino acids. The germline V and J ends were trimmed by 2 bases and 7 bases, with 6 bases remaining between them.

The rearrangement links TRBV9 to TRBJ1-2, with 11 bases that match TRBD1. Germline values: CDR1 SGDLS, CDR2 YYNGEE. The CDR3 runs to 19 residues. V was pared by 0 bases and J by 7 bases, with 17 bases of the junction left unmatched. The CDR3 region is CASSVDPDRGRSTQSGYTF. DNA for the CDR3: TGTGCCAGCAGCGTAGACCCGGACAGGGGGCGAAGTACGCAGAGTGGCTACACCTTC.

This clone came up once. This chain uses TRBV14 with TRBJ2-1; TRBD2 aligns across 10 bases. This CDR3 contains 15 residues. Germline loops: CDR1 SGHDN, CDR2 FVKESK. V lost 2 bases, J lost 4 bases, and 2 bases stayed unmatched. CDR3 loop: CASSQLAGVYNEQFF. For the CDR3, the DNA is TGTGCCAGCAGCCAACTAGCGGGGGTTTACAATGAGCAGTTCTTC.

The chain recombines TRBV3-1 (or the pseudogene TRBV3-2) with TRBJ1-1; D is perhaps TRBD1 (5 bases). Germline V gives CDR1 LGHDT, CDR2 YNNKEL (reference sequence). V shed 8 bases and J shed 1 base, with 8 bases lying between them. There are 12 residues in the CDR3. The DNA of the CDR3 is TGTGCCAGCCAAGGACAGAACACTGAAGCTTTCTTT. This encodes CASQGQNTEAFF.

The sample holds one count of this clone. The chain has TRBV5-1 and TRBJ2-1; D unresolved. V dropped 0 bases and J dropped 4 bases, with 8 bases sitting between them. From germline, CDR1 is SGHRS and CDR2 YFSETQ. The CDR3 runs to 14 residues. The CDR3 region is CASSLALAYNEQFF. CDR3 sequence (DNA): TGCGCCAGCAGCTTGGCCCTGGCATACAATGAGCAGTTCTTC. The variable domain in full, completed from reference TRBV5-1 and TRBJ2-1, reads KAGVTQTPRYLIKTRGQQVTLSCSPISGHRSVSWYQQTPGQGLQFLFEYFSETQRNKGNFPGRFSGRQFSNSRSEMNVSTLELGDSALYLCASSLALAYNEQFFGPGTRLTVL.

The V gene is TRBV18, the J gene TRBJ2-1; 10 bases match TRBD1. The junction had 2 bases not matched to a gene; V was cut back by 0 bases and J by 6 bases. The CDR3 is made up of 15 amino acids. CDR1 and CDR2 (germline): KGHSH, LQKENI. As DNA, the CDR3 is TGTGCCAGCTCACCACCGGGACAGGGGTTCAATGAGCAGTTCTTC. It yields the protein CASSPPGQGFNEQFF.

The V gene is TRBV6-6, the J gene TRBJ1-2; 8 nucleotides match TRBD1. This CDR3 is 14 amino acids long. The ends lost 7 bases at V and 8 bases at J; junction bases unmatched: 12. Per germline, CDR1 MNHNY and CDR2 SVGAGI (reference sequence). CDR3 nucleotides: TGTGCCAGCAATACAGGAGGACAGGGAGGGGGCTACACCTTC. It translates to CASNTGGQGGGYTF.

This clone was detected once. CDR3 in DNA: TGTGCCAGCATTGGCGGGATGGAAGAGACCCAGTACTTC. Its translation is CASIGGMEETQYF. The rearrangement uses TRBV2 and TRBJ2-5; D may be TRBD2 (6 bases). The CDR3 is 13 amino acids. Germline V gene data show CDR1 as SNHLY and CDR2 as FYNNEI. Deletions cut 7 bases from V and 3 bases from J, with 12 bases between.

This clone showed up just a few times. The chain joins TRBV3-1 (or the pseudogene TRBV3-2) to TRBJ1-5; D gene uncertain. V lost 0 bases to trimming and J lost 5 bases, with 5 bases between them. The CDR3 runs to 13 residues. The germline V gene has CDR1 LGHDT and CDR2 YNNKEL (reference sequence). The CDR3 loop reads CASSQDRYQPQHF. CDR3 DNA: TGTGCCAGCAGCCAAGACCGGTATCAGCCCCAGCATTTT.

The genes are TRBV30 and TRBJ1-1, with no clear D. Germline CDR1 and CDR2: GTSNPN and SVGIG (reference sequence). The CDR3 spans 11 residues. V lost 2 bases to trimming and J lost 7 bases, with 8 bases between them. CDR3 residues: CAWSWGGEAFF. Here the CDR3 DNA reads TGTGCCTGGAGTTGGGGTGGTGAAGCTTTCTTT.

V is TRBV13 and J is TRBJ1-1, with TRBD1 as a possible D gene (5 bases). The ends were cut back, 5 bases at V and 2 bases at J, with 9 bases in the middle. Per germline, CDR1 PRHDT and CDR2 FYEKMQ (reference sequence). This CDR3 has 13 residues. CDR3 sequence: CASSEDTNTEAFF. CDR3 nucleotides: TGTGCCAGCAGCGAGGACACCAACACTGAAGCTTTCTTT.

CDR3 DNA: TGTGCCAGCAGCTTCCAAGTTGATAGCCGCAATGAGCAGTTCTTC. It encodes CASSFQVDSRNEQFF. The chain uses TRBV13 and TRBJ2-1; D ambiguous. Germline CDR1 and CDR2: PRHDT and FYEKMQ (reference sequence). V dropped 3 bases and J dropped 6 bases, with 15 bases sitting between them. The CDR3 contains 15 residues.

The V call is TRBV27, the J call TRBJ2-7; TRBD1 matches at 10 bases. Germline V gene data show CDR1 as MNHEY and CDR2 as SMNVEV (reference sequence). The CDR3 length is 13 residues. The ends lost 4 bases at V and 3 bases at J; junction bases unmatched: 0. CDR3 coding DNA: TGTGCCAGCAGTTGGGACAGGGGCTACGAGCAGTACTTC. The encoded protein is CASSWDRGYEQYF.